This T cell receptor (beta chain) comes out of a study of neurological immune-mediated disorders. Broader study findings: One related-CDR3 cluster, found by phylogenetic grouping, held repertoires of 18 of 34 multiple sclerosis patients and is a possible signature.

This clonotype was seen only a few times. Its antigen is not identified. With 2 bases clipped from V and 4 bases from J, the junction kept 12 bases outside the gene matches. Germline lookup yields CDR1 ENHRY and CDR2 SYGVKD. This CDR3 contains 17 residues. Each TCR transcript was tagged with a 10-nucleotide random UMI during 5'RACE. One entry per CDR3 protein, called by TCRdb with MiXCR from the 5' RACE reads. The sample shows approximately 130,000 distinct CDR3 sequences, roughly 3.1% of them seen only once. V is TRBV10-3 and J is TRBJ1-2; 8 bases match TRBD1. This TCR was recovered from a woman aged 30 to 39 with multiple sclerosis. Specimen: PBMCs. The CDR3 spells CAISEGSGGQASYGYTF. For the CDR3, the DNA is TGTGCCATCAGTGAGGGATCCGGGGGACAGGCCTCCTATGGCTACACCTTC.